A selection of T cell receptor beta chains follows, all from one sample in a study of Ad26.COV2.S vaccination and SARS-CoV-2 variants. Libraries were prepared by immunoSEQ multiplex PCR; TCRdb keeps only in-frame clonotypes and omits some of them. The sample includes about 350,000 clones, approximately 90% of them seen just once. Sequencing used peripheral blood, obtained in a trial of Ad26.COV2.S vaccine versus placebo. The source is a person aged 18-60 years who received the Ad26.COV2.S COVID-19 vaccine or a placebo. The CDR3 runs from the conserved cysteine through the conserved F or W. Fields, in order: clone size, V gene, D gene, J gene, CDR3 length, CDR3 protein, CDR3 DNA. D genes are given only for firm matches. Part of the rows lack a size; the others show once, few, many or a class for expanded clones.

NA,TRBV18,NA,TRBJ2-3,13,CASSPTRTDTQYF,TGTGCCAGCTCACCAACACGGACAGATACGCAGTATTTT
NA,TRBV11-3,NA,TRBJ2-7,12,CASSSNSYEQYF,TGTGCCAGCAGCTCAAACTCGTACGAGCAGTACTTC
NA,TRBV7-2,NA,TRBJ1-5,13,CASSLEQNQPQHF,TGTGCCAGCAGCTTAGAACAGAATCAGCCCCAGCATTTT
NA,TRBV7-2,NA,TRBJ2-1,14,CASNNWIGYNEQFF,TGTGCCAGCAACAATTGGATTGGGTACAATGAGCAGTTCTTC
NA,TRBV7-2,TRBD1,TRBJ2-7,16,CASSLQSGTVSYEQYF,TGTGCCAGCAGCTTACAATCCGGGACAGTCTCCTACGAGCAGTACTTC
NA,TRBV6-5,TRBD1,TRBJ1-1,14,CASSTPGTGNEAFF,TGTGCCAGCAGTACTCCCGGGACAGGGAATGAAGCTTTCTTT
NA,TRBV7-2,NA,TRBJ1-4,14,CASSPRDGNEKLFF,TGTGCCAGCAGCCCACGGGACGGCAATGAAAAACTGTTTTTT
NA,TRBV18,NA,TRBJ1-3,15,CASSMDPTSGNTIYF,TGTGCCAGCTCTATGGACCCGACCTCTGGAAACACCATATATTTT
NA,TRBV20-1,TRBD2,TRBJ2-1,17,CSASKTSGSNSYNEQFF,TGCAGTGCTAGTAAGACTAGCGGGAGCAACTCCTACAATGAGCAGTTCTTC
once,TRBV29-1,NA,TRBJ1-1,12,CSVDRRNTEAFF,TGCAGCGTTGACAGGAGGAACACTGAAGCTTTCTTT
NA,TRBV4-2,TRBD1,TRBJ2-2,16,CASSQDNRGNTGELFF,TGTGCCAGCAGCCAAGATAACAGGGGGAACACCGGGGAGCTGTTTTTT
NA,TRBV20-1,TRBD1,TRBJ2-7,11,CSASPGGEQYF,TGCAGTGCTAGTCCAGGGGGCGAGCAATACTTC
NA,TRBV18,TRBD2,TRBJ2-7,18,CASSRSGLAGVGSYEQYF,TGTGCCAGCTCACGTTCTGGACTAGCGGGAGTGGGCTCCTACGAGCAGTACTTC
NA,TRBV19,NA,TRBJ1-6,14,CASSIDSSGSPLHF,TGTGCCAGTAGTATTGACAGTAGCGGTTCACCCCTCCACTTT
NA,TRBV7-9,TRBD2,TRBJ2-7,13,CASQTSGAYEQYF,TGTGCCAGCCAGACTAGCGGGGCCTACGAGCAGTACTTC
NA,TRBV5-5,NA,TRBJ1-5,16,CASSHGTVSSNQPQHF,TGTGCCAGCAGCCACGGAACAGTGTCGAGCAATCAGCCCCAGCATTTT
once,TRBV5-1,NA,TRBJ2-2,14,CASSPSTGTGELFF,TGCGCCAGCAGCCCTTCGACAGGAACCGGGGAGCTGTTTTTT
NA,TRBV7-2,NA,TRBJ2-1,14,CASSGRHPTNEQFF,TGTGCCAGCAGCGGGCGACACCCCACCAATGAGCAGTTCTTC
NA,TRBV2,TRBD1,TRBJ2-4,16,CASSQNARQGRNIQYF,TGTGCCAGCAGCCAAAATGCAAGACAGGGGAGAAACATTCAGTACTTC
NA,TRBV6-5,TRBD1,TRBJ1-5,15,CASSYSTGSNQPQHF,TGTGCCAGCAGTTACTCGACAGGGAGCAATCAGCCCCAGCATTTT
NA,TRBV5-4,TRBD1,TRBJ1-2,14,CASSPGQGRSGYTF,TGTGCCAGCAGCCCGGGACAGGGAAGGAGTGGCTACACCTTC
NA,TRBV27,NA,TRBJ2-6,17,CASRGRGLTLPPNVLTF,TGTGCCAGCAGGGGAAGGGGCCTAACTTTACCTCCCAACGTCCTGACTTTC
NA,TRBV27,NA,TRBJ2-4,11,CASSFADIQYF,TGTGCCAGCAGTTTCGCGGACATTCAGTACTTC
NA,TRBV7-2,NA,TRBJ1-1,13,CASSLDPRAEAFF,TGTGCCAGCAGCTTGGATCCAAGGGCTGAAGCTTTCTTT
once,TRBV6-2/TRBV6-3,TRBD1,TRBJ2-2,15,CASSYVKGAIGELFF,TGTGCCAGCAGTTACGTCAAGGGGGCTATCGGGGAGCTGTTTTTT
NA,TRBV30,TRBD1,TRBJ1-1,12,CAWDRGGTEAFF,TGTGCCTGGGACAGGGGAGGGACTGAAGCTTTCTTT
NA,TRBV30,TRBD2,TRBJ2-7,16,CAWSVPVGGEGHEQYF,TGTGCCTGGAGTGTACCTGTAGGCGGGGAGGGCCACGAGCAGTACTTC
once,TRBV6-2/TRBV6-3,TRBD1,TRBJ2-7,15,CASSGPGQGAYEQYF,TGTGCCAGCAGTGGGCCTGGACAGGGGGCCTACGAGCAGTACTTC
NA,TRBV7-8,NA,TRBJ2-1,14,CASSLELLRNEQFF,TGTGCCAGCAGCTTAGAACTTCTTCGCAATGAGCAGTTCTTC
NA,TRBV7-3,NA,TRBJ1-1,14,CASSADPQGNEAFF,TGTGCCAGCAGCGCGGATCCGCAGGGAAATGAAGCTTTCTTT
few,TRBV7-8,NA,TRBJ2-7,13,CASSFTGGDEQYF,TGTGCCAGCAGCTTTACGGGTGGGGACGAGCAGTACTTC
NA,TRBV9,NA,TRBJ2-2,15,CASSPRVQGWRELFF,TGTGCCAGCAGCCCTAGGGTACAGGGATGGAGGGAGCTGTTTTTT
NA,TRBV6-5,NA,TRBJ2-7,14,CASSYGAGPYEQYF,TGTGCCAGCAGTTATGGAGCAGGTCCCTACGAGCAGTACTTC
NA,TRBV5-6,TRBD1,TRBJ2-1,15,CASRWTGGSYNEQFF,TGTGCCAGCAGGTGGACAGGGGGCTCCTACAATGAGCAGTTCTTC
NA,TRBV6-5,TRBD1,TRBJ1-6,14,CASSYRQGGSPLHF,TGTGCCAGCAGTTACCGACAGGGTGGATCACCCCTCCACTTT
NA,TRBV5-1,TRBD1,TRBJ1-3,15,CASSRDSVSGNTIYF,TGCGCCAGCAGCCGGGACAGTGTCTCTGGAAACACCATATATTTT
NA,TRBV9,NA,TRBJ1-1,15,CASSDGDSGDTEAFF,TGTGCCAGCAGCGACGGGGACTCGGGGGACACTGAAGCTTTCTTT
NA,TRBV30,NA,TRBJ2-5,13,CAWISPGVGTQYF,TGTGCCTGGATATCACCCGGGGTGGGGACCCAGTACTTC
NA,TRBV28,NA,TRBJ1-5,15,CASSPTGTLLKLQHF,TGTGCCAGCAGTCCCACAGGGACCCTCCTCAAGCTCCAGCATTTT
NA,TRBV5-1,TRBD2,TRBJ2-5,17,CASSFGTSGGAGETQYF,TGCGCCAGCAGCTTTGGGACTAGCGGGGGGGCCGGGGAGACCCAGTACTTC
NA,TRBV5-1,NA,TRBJ2-7,14,CASSFGQPGIEQYF,TGCGCCAGCAGCTTCGGACAGCCTGGAATTGAGCAGTACTTC
NA,TRBV2,NA,TRBJ2-3,13,CASSEGSTDTQYF,TGTGCCAGCAGTGAAGGTAGCACAGATACGCAGTATTTT
NA,TRBV9,NA,TRBJ2-1,12,CASSPTLDEQFF,TGTGCCAGCAGCCCAACTCTCGATGAGCAGTTCTTC
NA,TRBV4-3,NA,TRBJ2-3,18,CASSQAKDGVPSTDTQYF,TGCGCCAGCAGCCAAGCTAAAGACGGCGTACCTAGCACAGATACGCAGTATTTT
NA,TRBV6-5,NA,TRBJ1-2,12,CASSYSGYGYTF,TGTGCCAGCAGTTACTCAGGGTACGGCTACACCTTC
NA,TRBV4-3,NA,TRBJ1-1,14,CASSQLNGRAEAFF,TGCGCCAGCAGCCAACTGAATGGGAGGGCTGAAGCTTTCTTT
NA,TRBV11-2,NA,TRBJ1-6,16,CASSLGVGADNSPLHF,TGTGCCAGCAGCTTGGGGGTCGGGGCGGATAATTCACCCCTCCACTTT
NA,TRBV3-1/TRBV3-2,NA,TRBJ2-5,15,CASSSAKTGTETQYF,TGTGCCAGCAGCTCCGCCAAGACAGGGACTGAGACCCAGTACTTC
NA,TRBV14,NA,TRBJ1-1,16,CASSHLKGRVNTEAFF,TGTGCCAGCAGCCACCTAAAAGGACGGGTGAACACTGAAGCTTTCTTT
NA,TRBV6-4,TRBD1,TRBJ2-3,15,CASSPGTGEFGTQYF,TGTGCCAGCAGTCCGGGGACAGGGGAATTTGGTACGCAGTATTTT
NA,TRBV7-2,NA,TRBJ1-2,16,CASSLAVDRQLLGYTF,TGTGCCAGCAGCTTAGCGGTAGACAGGCAGCTCTTGGGCTACACCTTC
NA,TRBV6-5,NA,TRBJ1-1,15,CASSYSGGSSTEAFF,TGTGCCAGCAGTTACTCGGGGGGTTCGAGCACTGAAGCTTTCTTT
NA,TRBV7-7,TRBD2,TRBJ2-2,15,CASSPGLANTGELFF,TGTGCCAGCAGCCCGGGACTAGCGAACACCGGGGAGCTGTTTTTT
NA,TRBV27,TRBD1,TRBJ2-2,17,CASNHYQGQGSTGELFF,TGTGCCAGCAACCACTACCAGGGACAGGGGAGCACCGGGGAGCTGTTTTTT